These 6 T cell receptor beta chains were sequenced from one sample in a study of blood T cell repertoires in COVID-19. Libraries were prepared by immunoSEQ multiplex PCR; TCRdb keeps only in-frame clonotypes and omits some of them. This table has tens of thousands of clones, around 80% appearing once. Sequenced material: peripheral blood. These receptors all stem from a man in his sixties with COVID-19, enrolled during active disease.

CDR3 sequence (DNA): TGTGCCAGCACGGGACAGACCTACGAGCAGTACTTC. Amino acids: CASTGQTYEQYF. The chain joins TRBV6-5 to TRBJ2-7, with 7 bases matching TRBD1. The V and J ends lost 7 bases and 2 bases, in that order; junction bases with no gene match: 2. CDR3 length: 12 amino acids. Per germline, CDR1 MNHEY and CDR2 SVGAGI.

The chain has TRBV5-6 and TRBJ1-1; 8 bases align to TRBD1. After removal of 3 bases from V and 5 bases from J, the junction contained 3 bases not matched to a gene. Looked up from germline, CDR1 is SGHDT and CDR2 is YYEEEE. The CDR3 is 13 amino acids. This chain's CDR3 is CASSSTGVTEAFF. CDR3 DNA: TGTGCCAGCAGCTCGACAGGGGTAACTGAAGCTTTCTTT.

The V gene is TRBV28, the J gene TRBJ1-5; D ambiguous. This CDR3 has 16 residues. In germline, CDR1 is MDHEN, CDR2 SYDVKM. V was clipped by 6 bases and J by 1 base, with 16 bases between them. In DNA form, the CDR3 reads TGTGCCAGCAGCCCCCAGAGGGTTGAAAGCAATCAGCCCCAGCATTTT. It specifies CASSPQRVESNQPQHF.

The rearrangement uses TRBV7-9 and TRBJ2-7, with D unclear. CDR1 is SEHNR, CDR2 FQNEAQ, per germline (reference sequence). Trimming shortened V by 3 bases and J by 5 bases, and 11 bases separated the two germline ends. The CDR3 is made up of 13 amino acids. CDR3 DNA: TGTGCCAGCAGCTTTTCCAACAGCCACGAGCAGTACTTC. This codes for CASSFSNSHEQYF.

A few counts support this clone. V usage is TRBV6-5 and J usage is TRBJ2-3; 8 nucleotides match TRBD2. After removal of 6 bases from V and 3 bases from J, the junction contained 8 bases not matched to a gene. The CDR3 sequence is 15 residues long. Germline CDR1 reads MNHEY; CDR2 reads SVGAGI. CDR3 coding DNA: TGTGCCAGCAGGGCCCGCGGGGGGCTGACAGATACGCAGTATTTT. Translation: CASRARGGLTDTQYF.

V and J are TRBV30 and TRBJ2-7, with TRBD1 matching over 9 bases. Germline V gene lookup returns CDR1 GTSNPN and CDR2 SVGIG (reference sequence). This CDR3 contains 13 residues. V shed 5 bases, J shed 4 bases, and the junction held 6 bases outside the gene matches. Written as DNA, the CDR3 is TGTGCCTGGGGGTGGGACAGGGCTTACGAGCAGTACTTC. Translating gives CAWGWDRAYEQYF.